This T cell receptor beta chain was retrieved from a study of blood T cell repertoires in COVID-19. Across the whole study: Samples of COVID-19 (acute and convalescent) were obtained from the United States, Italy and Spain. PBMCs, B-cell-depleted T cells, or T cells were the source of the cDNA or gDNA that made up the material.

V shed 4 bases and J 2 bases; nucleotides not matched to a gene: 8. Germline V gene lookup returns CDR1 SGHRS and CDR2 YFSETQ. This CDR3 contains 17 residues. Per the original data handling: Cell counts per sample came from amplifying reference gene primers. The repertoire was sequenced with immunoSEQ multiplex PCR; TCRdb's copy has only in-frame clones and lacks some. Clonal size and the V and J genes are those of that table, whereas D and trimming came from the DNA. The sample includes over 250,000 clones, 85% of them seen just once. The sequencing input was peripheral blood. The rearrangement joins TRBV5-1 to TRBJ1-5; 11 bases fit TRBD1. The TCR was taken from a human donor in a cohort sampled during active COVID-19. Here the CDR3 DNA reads TGCGCCAGCAGCCCGGGACAGGGGGGAGAGGGCAATCAGCCCCAGCATTTT. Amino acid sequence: CASSPGQGGEGNQPQHF.